One sample yielded the 13 T cell receptor beta chains listed below, sequenced in a study of blood T cell repertoires in COVID-19. Assay: immunoSEQ multiplex PCR; the TCRdb copy retains only in-frame clones and omits some. The sample holds approximately 150,000 clones; around four fifths are singletons and the top ten take approximately 2%. What was sequenced was peripheral blood. These receptors were collected from a woman older than 75 with acute or convalescent COVID-19.

Ten or more counts support this clone. The chain combines TRBV4-2 with TRBJ2-5, with D perhaps TRBD1 (5 bases). CDR1 LGHNA and CDR2 YNFKEQ come from the germline V gene. The CDR3 has 14 amino acids. The germline V and J ends were trimmed by 2 bases and 2 bases, with 9 bases remaining between them. DNA of the CDR3: TGTGCCAGCAGCCAAAACCAGGGACAAGAGACCCAGTACTTC. This sequence encodes CASSQNQGQETQYF.

The chain uses TRBV6-2 or TRBV6-3 and TRBJ2-3, with TRBD2 matching over 8 bases. This CDR3 is 17 amino acids long. V trimming: 0 bases; J trimming: 2 bases; junction bases outside the gene matches: 7. Germline CDR1 and CDR2: MNHEY and SVGEGT. The CDR3 sequence: CASSYSGREAITDTQYF. In nucleotides, the CDR3 is TGTGCCAGCAGTTACTCGGGGCGGGAGGCGATCACAGATACGCAGTATTTT.

In nucleotides, the CDR3 is TGCGCCAGCAGCTTGGTTCTCGCGGGAGGGCACACCGGGGAGCTGTTTTTT. This translates into CASSLVLAGGHTGELFF. The chain combines TRBV5-1 with TRBJ2-2; 9 nucleotides align to TRBD2. CDR3 length: 17 amino acids. The trim removed 0 bases at V and 3 bases at J, leaving 6 bases unmatched. Germline assignment: CDR1 SGHRS and CDR2 YFSETQ.

The chain uses TRBV24-1 and TRBJ1-2; 7 bases align to TRBD1. V dropped 2 bases and J dropped 2; count of bases not matched to a gene: 1. CDR1 and CDR2 (germline): KGHDR, SFDVKD. CDR3 length: 14 residues. DNA for the CDR3: TGTGCCACCAGTGATTCGGGACAGAACTATGGCTACACCTTC. This translates into CATSDSGQNYGYTF.

The chain couples TRBV4-3 to TRBJ2-6; D is perhaps TRBD1 (6 bases). CDR1 is LGHNA, CDR2 YSLEER, per germline. The CDR3 has 17 residues. V gave up 0 bases and J gave up 2 bases, with 11 bases separating them. The CDR3 reads CASSQDYKGAGANVLTF. Written as DNA, the CDR3 is TGCGCCAGCAGCCAAGATTACAAGGGGGCTGGGGCCAACGTCCTGACTTTC.

V gene TRBV12-3 or TRBV12-4 combines with J gene TRBJ2-3; tentative D call: TRBD2 (5 bases). The CDR3 length is 11 residues. V shed 5 bases and J shed 14 bases, with 14 bases lying between them. The CDR3 region has the DNA TGTGCCAGCAGTGAGGGAGTAGATCTGTATTTT. Translating it yields CASSEGVDLYF.

The chain joins TRBV19 to TRBJ1-4, with D possibly being TRBD1 (5 bases). The V and J ends lost 5 bases and 0 bases respectively, with 13 bases between them. In germline, CDR1 is LNHDA, CDR2 SQIVND (reference sequence). The CDR3 has 16 residues. CDR3: CASSPDGGATNEKLFF. The DNA of the CDR3 is TGTGCCAGTAGTCCCGACGGGGGTGCAACTAATGAAAAACTGTTTTTT.

The chain carries TRBV13 and TRBJ1-6; the match to TRBD1 covers 9 bases. V lost 4 bases, J lost 10 bases, and 5 bases stayed unmatched. The germline CDR1 and CDR2 sequences are PRHDT and FYEKMQ (reference sequence). This CDR3 has 14 residues. The CDR3 protein is CASSSGQGGSPLHF. As DNA, the CDR3 is TGTGCCAGCAGCTCGGGACAGGGAGGCTCACCCCTCCACTTT.

J is TRBJ2-3 and V is TRBV2, with TRBD1 matching 8 bases. Looked up from germline, CDR1 is SNHLY and CDR2 is FYNNEI. The ends lost 6 bases at V and 6 bases at J; junction bases unmatched: 14. The CDR3 has 16 residues. CDR3 residues: CASSRVQGAISDTQYF. In nucleotides, the CDR3 is TGTGCCAGCAGCCGAGTTCAGGGGGCCATATCTGATACGCAGTATTTT. Combining the CDR3 with reference TRBV2 and TRBJ2-3 gives the whole variable domain EPEVTQTPSHQVTQMGQEVILRCVPISNHLYFYWYRQILGQKVEFLVSFYNNEISEKSEIFDDQFSVERPDGSNFTLKIRSTKLEDSAMYFCASSRVQGAISDTQYFGPGTRLTVL.

V gene TRBV4-3 combines with J gene TRBJ1-1; the D gene is possibly TRBD1 (6 bases). CDR3 length: 15 residues. V was clipped by 4 bases and J by 8 bases, with 20 bases between them. CDR1 is LGHNA and CDR2 is YSLEER in the germline V gene. The CDR3 nucleotides are TGCGCCAGCAGCCTAGAACCGAATGCTGGGGGCGAAGCTTTCTTT. Amino acid sequence: CASSLEPNAGGEAFF.

The rearrangement uses TRBV11-2 and TRBJ2-3; 11 nucleotides agree with TRBD2. CDR1 is SGHAT, CDR2 FQNNGV, per germline. This CDR3 is 16 amino acids long. The J segment lost 1 base and the V segment lost 5 bases, leaving 5 bases of the junction unmatched. CDR3 protein: CASSHIAGGGTDTQYF. CDR3 coding DNA: TGTGCCAGCAGCCACATAGCGGGAGGGGGCACAGATACGCAGTATTTT.

This chain uses TRBV7-2 with TRBJ1-5, with TRBD1 as a possible D gene (6 bases). Germline CDR1 is SGHTA and CDR2 is FQGNSA. The V end was cut by 3 bases, the J end by 5 bases, with 23 bases between. The CDR3 extends over 18 amino acids. The CDR3 region is CASSLRGGRRSDYQPQHF. CDR3 nucleotides: TGTGCCAGCAGCTTGCGGGGGGGCAGGCGAAGTGACTATCAGCCCCAGCATTTT.

This clone appeared once. The rearrangement uses TRBV7-2 and TRBJ1-1; 7 bases match TRBD1. The CDR3 contains 14 residues. The V segment lost 2 bases and the J segment 8 bases; nucleotides outside the gene matches: 8. CDR1 and CDR2 (germline): SGHTA, FQGNSA. The CDR3 nucleotides are TGTGCCAGCAGCTTAACAGGGGCTGACCGAGAAGCTTTCTTT. Translation gives CASSLTGADREAFF.